These 27 T cell receptor beta chains were sequenced from one sample in a study of blood T cell repertoires in COVID-19. Assay used: immunoSEQ multiplex PCR; TCRdb lists only in-frame clones, some missing. This repertoire shows about 94,000 clones, more than 75% found once; its top ten account for under 8%. Sequencing was done on a sample of peripheral blood. Every receptor here comes from a human donor with acute or convalescent COVID-19. The donor label of this sample is uncertain.

CDR3 coding DNA: TGCAGCGTGATACAGGGTGTTGGAAACACCATATATTTT. It translates to CSVIQGVGNTIYF. The chain uses TRBV29-1 and TRBJ1-3; D is possibly TRBD1 (6 bases). Trimming took 6 bases from V and 3 from J, leaving 12 bases between them. In germline, CDR1 is SQVTM, CDR2 ANQGSEA. This CDR3 has 13 residues. The full variable domain, rest sourced from reference TRBV29-1 and TRBJ1-3, is SAVISQKPSRDICQRGTSLTIQCQVDSQVTMMFWYRQQPGQSLTLIATANQGSEATYESGFVIDKFPISRPNLTFSTLTVSNMSPEDSSIYLCSVIQGVGNTIYFGEGSWLTVV.

The genes are TRBV5-4 and TRBJ2-7; 7 bases agree with TRBD1. The CDR3 extends over 15 amino acids. After removal of 0 bases from V and 3 bases from J, the junction contained 6 bases not matched to a gene. Germline CDR1 reads SGHNT; CDR2 reads YYREEE (reference sequence). The CDR3 is CASSLGTGGGYEQYF. The CDR3 DNA is TGTGCCAGCAGCTTGGGGACAGGCGGCGGCTACGAGCAGTACTTC.

The chain uses TRBV28 and TRBJ1-2; D gene ambiguous. The CDR3 contains 13 residues. Trimming cost V 3 bases and J 2 bases, with 7 bases left between them. Germline CDR1 MDHEN, CDR2 SYDVKM. DNA of the CDR3: TGTGCCAGCAGTTTGCGGCCAAACTATGGCTACACCTTC. Protein sequence: CASSLRPNYGYTF.

The chain employs TRBV7-2 and TRBJ2-3; 9 positions agree with TRBD2. Germline trimming cut 5 bases from V and 4 bases from J; bases unmatched to any gene: 10. Germline values: CDR1 SGHTA, CDR2 FQGNSA. The CDR3 runs to 16 residues. CDR3 coding DNA: TGTGCCAGCAGCCCAAATAGCGGGGGAAGACCAGATACGCAGTATTTT. It codes for CASSPNSGGRPDTQYF.

The chain joins TRBV19 to TRBJ2-2, with D possibly matching TRBD2 (5 bases). Trimming cost V 6 bases and J 0 bases, with 11 bases left between them. Germline CDR1 reads LNHDA; CDR2 reads SQIVND (reference sequence). CDR3 size: 15 residues. CDR3 amino acids: CASSLMDSNTGELFF. The CDR3 DNA is TGTGCCAGTAGCCTAATGGACTCGAACACCGGGGAGCTGTTTTTT.

CDR3 sequence reads: CASSSNAGTGENTIYF. The CDR3 coding sequence is TGTGCCAGCAGCAGTAATGCTGGCACAGGGGAAAACACCATATATTTT. The chain uses TRBV3-1 (or the pseudogene TRBV3-2) and TRBJ1-3, with 7 bases fitting TRBD1. The germline V gene encodes CDR1 LGHDT and CDR2 YNNKEL (reference sequence). The CDR3 consists of 16 residues. With V trimmed by 5 bases and J by 6 bases, 13 bases remained unmatched.

The V call is TRBV5-1, the J call TRBJ1-1; D not certain. Germline-derived CDR1 and CDR2 are SGHRS and YFSETQ. V shed 0 bases and J shed 3 bases, with 9 bases lying between them. There are 14 residues in the CDR3. The CDR3 is CASSLVQEDTEAFF. CDR3 coding DNA: TGCGCCAGCAGCTTGGTGCAGGAGGACACTGAAGCTTTCTTT.

This chain joins TRBV30 and TRBJ1-3; D not certain. Germline CDR1 and CDR2: GTSNPN and SVGIG (reference sequence). The CDR3 consists of 13 residues. V was shortened by 1 base and J by 1 base, with 5 bases between the two germline ends. CDR3 amino acids: CAWSAQSGNTIYF. CDR3 DNA: TGTGCCTGGAGTGCACAGTCTGGAAACACCATATATTTT. Complete variable domain (other parts from reference TRBV30 and TRBJ1-3): SQTIHQWPATLVQPVGSPLSLECTVEGTSNPNLYWYRQAAGRGLQLLFYSVGIGQISSEVPQNLSASRPQDRQFILSSKKLLLSDSGFYLCAWSAQSGNTIYFGEGSWLTVV.

This rearrangement joins TRBV5-1 to TRBJ1-2, with 10 bases fitting TRBD1. Per germline, CDR1 SGHRS and CDR2 YFSETQ. V lost 4 bases and J lost 8; bases outside the gene matches: 8. The CDR3 runs to 14 residues. The CDR3 spells CASSRADRGEGYTF. The DNA of the CDR3 is TGCGCCAGCAGCCGCGCGGACAGGGGGGAAGGCTACACCTTC.

The rearrangement uses TRBV30 and TRBJ2-1; 9 nucleotides align to TRBD2. With 2 bases clipped from V and 2 bases from J, the junction kept 4 bases outside the gene matches. The CDR3 is made up of 15 amino acids. In germline, CDR1 is GTSNPN, CDR2 SVGIG (reference sequence). The CDR3 DNA reads TGTGCCTGGAGTCCAGCGGGGGGCCCCTACAATGAGCAGTTCTTC. Protein product: CAWSPAGGPYNEQFF.

The CDR3 DNA reads as TGTGCCAGCAGTAAGACCGGGACAGGGATGAGCACTGAAGCTTTCTTT. Protein: CASSKTGTGMSTEAFF. V usage is TRBV27 and J usage is TRBJ1-1, with 9 nucleotides matching TRBD1. V was pared by 5 bases and J by 4 bases, with 11 bases of the junction left unmatched. Germline CDR1 is MNHEY and CDR2 is SMNVEV (reference sequence). CDR3 length: 16 amino acids.

The gene calls are TRBV27 and TRBJ1-6; D is perhaps TRBD1 (5 bases). CDR1 is MNHEY and CDR2 is SMNVEV in the germline V gene (reference sequence). This CDR3 is built from 15 residues. Trimming stripped 3 bases from V and 9 bases from J, with 15 bases between. The CDR3 DNA sequence: TGTGCCAGCAGTTTTTGGACAAACGGCGGTTCACCCCTCCACTTT. Protein sequence: CASSFWTNGGSPLHF.

This clone was observed a handful of times. The chain recombines TRBV2 with TRBJ2-3; D possibly corresponds to TRBD2 (6 bases). Germline CDR1 SNHLY, CDR2 FYNNEI. The CDR3 runs to 13 residues. V lost 7 bases to trimming and J lost 6 bases, with 14 bases between them. CDR3 nucleotide sequence: TGTGCCAGCACCAGGGACTCCAGGGATACGCAGTATTTT. Its protein product is CASTRDSRDTQYF. Full variable domain (rest looked up from reference TRBV2 and TRBJ2-3): EPEVTQTPSHQVTQMGQEVILRCVPISNHLYFYWYRQILGQKVEFLVSFYNNEISEKSEIFDDQFSVERPDGSNFTLKIRSTKLEDSAMYFCASTRDSRDTQYFGPGTRLTVL.

J is TRBJ2-7 and V is TRBV6-5; tentatively, D is TRBD1 (5 bases). The CDR3 spans 14 residues. The V end was cut by 6 bases, the J end by 1 base, with 13 bases between. Germline loops: CDR1 MNHEY, CDR2 SVGAGI. In DNA form, the CDR3 reads TGTGCCAGCAGCTACGACCAGGGTTCCTACGAGCAGTACTTC. As protein: CASSYDQGSYEQYF.

The chain joins TRBV7-8 to TRBJ2-7, with a weak D call TRBD2 (6 bases). The CDR3 totals 17 residues. CDR1 SGHVS and CDR2 FQNEAQ come from the germline V gene. V was clipped by 5 bases and J by 5 bases, with 25 bases between them. The CDR3 DNA is TGTGCCAGCAGCCCGAAGGGCGGGACGACCTCAAGTCACGAGCAGTACTTC. This gives the protein CASSPKGGTTSSHEQYF.

This clone was recorded once. This chain joins TRBV30 and TRBJ1-3; 11 bases map to TRBD1. Germline V gene data show CDR1 as GTSNPN and CDR2 as SVGIG (reference sequence). The CDR3 sequence is 16 residues long. Unmatched junction bases numbered 8, after V lost 2 bases and J lost 5 bases. The CDR3 protein is CAWSQYRDRGRNTIYF. The CDR3 nucleotides read TGTGCCTGGAGTCAATACCGGGACAGGGGGAGAAACACCATATATTTT.

This clone is a singleton in its sample. J is TRBJ1-2 and V is TRBV7-8; 10 bases line up with TRBD1. With 5 bases clipped from V and 12 bases from J, the junction kept 3 bases outside the gene matches. This CDR3 spans 11 amino acids. Germline loops: CDR1 SGHVS, CDR2 FQNEAQ. The CDR3 nucleotides read TGTGCCAGCAGCCCGGGACAGGGGAACACCTTC. This codes for CASSPGQGNTF.

V and J are TRBV28 and TRBJ2-4, with 12 bases matching TRBD2. Germline assignment: CDR1 MDHEN and CDR2 SYDVKM. CDR3 size: 15 residues. Trimming at V came to 8 bases and at J to 7 bases, leaving 9 bases not matched to a gene. CDR3 nucleotides: TGTGCCAGCCGAAGGGCTAGCGGGGGGGATAACATTCAGTACTTC. It translates to CASRRASGGDNIQYF. Full variable domain (missing parts from reference TRBV28 and TRBJ2-4): DVKVTQSSRYLVKRTGEKVFLECVQDMDHENMFWYRQDPGLGLRLIYFSYDVKMKEKGDIPEGYSVSREKKERFSLILESASTNQTSMYLCASRRASGGDNIQYFGAGTRLSVL.

The rearrangement uses TRBV19 and TRBJ2-1; 13 bases map to TRBD2. Germline V gene sequence: CDR1 LNHDA, CDR2 SQIVND (reference sequence). J gave up 7 bases and V 8 bases, and 2 bases lay outside the gene matches. This CDR3 has 13 residues. CDR3 amino acids: CASGTSGKNEQFF. CDR3 DNA sequence: TGTGCCAGTGGGACTAGCGGGAAAAATGAGCAGTTCTTC. The full variable domain, its missing parts supplied by reference TRBV19 and TRBJ2-1, is DGGITQSPKYLFRKEGQNVTLSCEQNLNHDAMYWYRQDPGQGLRLIYYSQIVNDFQKGDIAEGYSVSREKKESFPLTVTSAQKNPTAFYLCASGTSGKNEQFFGPGTRLTVL.

The table lists this clone with a few counts. The chain links TRBV7-9 to TRBJ1-6; 7 bases fit TRBD1. Germline trimming cut 6 bases from V and 5 bases from J; bases unmatched to any gene: 4. Germline lookup yields CDR1 SEHNR and CDR2 FQNEAQ (reference sequence). The CDR3 contains 14 residues. CDR3 sequence (DNA): TGTGCCAGCAGGCAAACAGGGGATAATTCACCCCTCCACTTT. Residues: CASRQTGDNSPLHF.

Only one count was recorded for this clone. The chain combines TRBV19 with TRBJ1-2, with TRBD1 as a possible D gene (5 bases). CDR1 is LNHDA and CDR2 is SQIVND in the germline V gene (reference sequence). Trimming left V 2 bases short and J 4 bases short, with 11 bases between. This CDR3 is 14 amino acids long. The DNA for the CDR3 is TGTGCCAGTAGTATACAGGGAAGCAGCTATGGCTACACCTTC. It specifies CASSIQGSSYGYTF.

CDR3 in amino acids: CATSDLWTQGNEQFF. The CDR3 nucleotides are TGTGCCACCAGTGATTTATGGACCCAGGGGAATGAGCAGTTCTTC. This chain joins TRBV24-1 and TRBJ2-1; tentatively, D is TRBD1 (6 bases). Germline lookup yields CDR1 KGHDR and CDR2 SFDVKD. The V end was cut by 1 base, the J end by 7 bases, with 13 bases between. This CDR3 is 15 amino acids long.

The chain uses TRBV30 and TRBJ2-7; possibly TRBD2 for D (5 bases). Trimming removed 8 bases at V and 3 bases at J, with 14 bases between. Germline-derived CDR1 and CDR2 are GTSNPN and SVGIG (reference sequence). The CDR3 runs to 12 residues. This CDR3 reads CASGGSLYEQYF. In nucleotides, the CDR3 is TGTGCCAGTGGAGGTTCCCTCTACGAGCAGTACTTC.

This rearrangement joins TRBV7-2 to TRBJ2-5, with TRBD1 identical over 11 bases. J was trimmed by 4 bases and V by 3 bases; bases with no gene match: 4. Germline V CDR1 and CDR2: SGHTA, FQGNSA. This CDR3 region has 15 residues. The CDR3 region is CASSFPGQGAETQYF. The CDR3 DNA sequence: TGTGCCAGCAGCTTTCCTGGACAGGGGGCAGAGACCCAGTACTTC.

Only one count was recorded for this clone. The rearrangement links TRBV1 to TRBJ1-1; the D call of TRBD1 is as the table states it, not checked on the DNA. TRBV1 is a pseudogene locus. The CDR3 totals 14 residues. Here the CDR3 DNA reads TGCACCAGCACCGGAACAGGGGGTGTGACTGAAGCTTTCTTT. Its translation: CTSTGTGGVTEAFF.

The rearrangement links TRBV29-1 to TRBJ2-2, with D tentatively TRBD2 (7 bases). Germline values: CDR1 SQVTM, CDR2 ANQGSEA. V was pared by 6 bases and J by 7 bases, with 21 bases between. CDR3 size: 15 residues. Here the CDR3 DNA reads TGCAGCGTACGGGGGGCGAGTTTATTAGTCGGGGAGCTGTTTTTT. This translates into CSVRGASLLVGELFF.

A remark on this clone: One end of the junction varies from germline; a read error may be responsible. The V and J genes are TRBV24-1 and TRBJ2-1; 8 nucleotides agree with TRBD2. The germline CDR1 and CDR2 sequences are KGHDR and SFDVKD. This CDR3 has 17 residues. CDR3 protein: CATGDQVPGGSYNEQFF. Written as DNA, the CDR3 is TGTGCCACCGGTGATCAGGTTCCGGGGGGGAGCTACAATGAGCAGTTCTTC.